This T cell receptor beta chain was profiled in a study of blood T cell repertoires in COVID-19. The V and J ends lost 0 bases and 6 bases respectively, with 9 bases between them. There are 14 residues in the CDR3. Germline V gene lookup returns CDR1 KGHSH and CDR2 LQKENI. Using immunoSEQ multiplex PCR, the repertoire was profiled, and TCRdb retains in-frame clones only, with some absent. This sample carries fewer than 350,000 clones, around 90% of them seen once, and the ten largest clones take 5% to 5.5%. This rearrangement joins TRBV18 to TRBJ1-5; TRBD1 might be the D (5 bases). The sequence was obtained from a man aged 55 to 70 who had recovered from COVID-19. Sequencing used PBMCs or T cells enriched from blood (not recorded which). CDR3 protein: CASSPPGGGQPQHF. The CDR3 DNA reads TGTGCCAGCTCACCACCTGGGGGGGGTCAGCCCCAGCATTTT.